Following are 10 T cell receptor beta chains from one sample sequenced in a study of T cells in localized non-small cell lung cancer. TCRdb's copy holds only in-frame clones and misses some; the assay was immunoSEQ multiplex PCR. The sample lists 5,500 to 7,000 clones, approximately 46% seen once, with 3% to 4.5% in the top ten. The material sequenced was lymph node tissue, taken before any cancer treatment. The receptors shown here come from a man aged 35 to 69 with stage I lung adenocarcinoma.

The chain has TRBV6-8 and TRBJ2-7; D possibly corresponds to TRBD2 (5 bases). This CDR3 spans 15 amino acids. CDR1 is MNHGY and CDR2 is SAAAGT in the germline V gene. Trimming stripped 0 bases from V and 3 bases from J, with 12 bases between. CDR3 sequence reads: CASSYSNAGSYEQYF. The CDR3, as DNA: TGTGCCAGCAGTTACTCGAACGCGGGCAGCTACGAGCAGTACTTC.

This clone was counted between two and nine times. The genes are TRBV11-3 and TRBJ2-3; 9 nucleotides line up with TRBD2. The CDR3 contains 17 residues. J was trimmed by 6 bases and V by 3 bases; bases with no gene match: 13. Germline values: CDR1 SGHNT, CDR2 YENEEA. CDR3 sequence reads: CASSLVGSGRRSDTQYF. The CDR3 coding sequence is TGTGCCAGCAGCTTGGTAGGTAGCGGGAGAAGATCGGATACGCAGTATTTT. Together with reference TRBV11-3 and TRBJ2-3, the CDR3 gives the full variable domain: EAGVVQSPRYKIIEKKQPVAFWCNPISGHNTLYWYLQNLGQGPELLIRYENEEAVDDSQLPKDRFSAERLKGVDSTLKIQPAELGDSAVYLCASSLVGSGRRSDTQYFGPGTRLTVL.

The chain carries TRBV29-1 and TRBJ2-5; TRBD2 matches 7 bases. The V and J ends lost 7 bases and 3 bases, in that order; junction bases with no gene match: 5. The CDR3 extends over 12 amino acids. CDR1 and CDR2 from the germline V gene are SQVTM and ANQGSEA. CDR3 residues: CSGTSAEETQYF. The CDR3 DNA reads TGCAGCGGAACTAGCGCGGAAGAGACCCAGTACTTC. Full variable domain (missing parts from reference TRBV29-1 and TRBJ2-5): SAVISQKPSRDICQRGTSLTIQCQVDSQVTMMFWYRQQPGQSLTLIATANQGSEATYESGFVIDKFPISRPNLTFSTLTVSNMSPEDSSIYLCSGTSAEETQYFGPGTRLLVL.

The chain uses TRBV12-5 and TRBJ1-5; weak D call: TRBD1 (6 bases). Germline V lookup: CDR1 LGHNT, CDR2 FRNRAP. This CDR3 region has 14 residues. Trimming left V 9 bases short and J 7 bases short, with 19 bases between. The CDR3 nucleotides are TGTGCTAGACCGCCCGGGCAGGGGAAACAGCCCCAGCATTTT. Translated: CARPPGQGKQPQHF.

The rearrangement uses TRBV19 and TRBJ1-5, with no clear D. The CDR3 has 11 amino acids. V lost 6 bases and J 9 bases, leaving 9 bases between the germline ends. Per germline, CDR1 LNHDA and CDR2 SQIVND (reference sequence). CDR3 protein: CASSEVGPQHF. CDR3 nucleotide sequence: TGTGCCAGTAGCGAGGTAGGGCCCCAGCATTTT.

This chain uses TRBV19 with TRBJ1-2, with D maybe TRBD1 (5 bases). The CDR3 contains 13 residues. V lost 6 bases, J lost 4 bases, and 12 bases lay in between. Germline V gene data show CDR1 as LNHDA and CDR2 as SQIVND (reference sequence). CDR3 sequence reads: CASSRQYLYGYTF. As DNA, the CDR3 is TGTGCCAGTAGCAGACAGTACCTCTATGGCTACACCTTC. Filled out from reference TRBV19 and TRBJ1-2, the complete variable domain reads DGGITQSPKYLFRKEGQNVTLSCEQNLNHDAMYWYRQDPGQGLRLIYYSQIVNDFQKGDIAEGYSVSREKKESFPLTVTSAQKNPTAFYLCASSRQYLYGYTFGSGTRLTVV.

CDR3 bases: TGTGCCAGCTCACAAGGAGCTGGAGGAGGCTATGGCTACACCTTC. Translated, it gives CASSQGAGGGYGYTF. The chain uses TRBV18 and TRBJ1-2, with D unresolved. The V end lost 4 bases, the J end lost 4 bases, and 16 bases lay between the germline ends. The CDR3 has 15 residues. Germline-derived CDR1 and CDR2 are KGHSH and LQKENI.

J is TRBJ2-5 and V is TRBV11-3; 10 bases fit TRBD1. Germline V gene lookup returns CDR1 SGHNT and CDR2 YENEEA. V trimming: 2 bases; J trimming: 3 bases; junction bases outside the gene matches: 3. This CDR3 contains 15 residues. The chain's CDR3 is CASSLWTGGEETQYF. The CDR3 DNA reads as TGTGCCAGCAGCTTATGGACAGGGGGAGAAGAGACCCAGTACTTC. Supplemented by reference TRBV11-3 and TRBJ2-5, the full variable domain reads EAGVVQSPRYKIIEKKQPVAFWCNPISGHNTLYWYLQNLGQGPELLIRYENEEAVDDSQLPKDRFSAERLKGVDSTLKIQPAELGDSAVYLCASSLWTGGEETQYFGPGTRLLVL.

This clone turned up a few times. The chain recombines TRBV30 with TRBJ2-1; D ambiguous. Germline CDR1 GTSNPN, CDR2 SVGIG (reference sequence). The V end lost 0 bases, the J end lost 0 bases, and 15 bases lay between the germline ends. The CDR3 spans 17 residues. CDR3 residues: CAWSVLQRTGSYNEQFF. CDR3 bases: TGTGCCTGGAGTGTACTGCAGCGCACCGGCTCCTACAATGAGCAGTTCTTC.

This clone showed up just a few times. V and J are TRBV30 and TRBJ2-3, with D tentatively TRBD2 (7 bases). V was cut by 0 bases and J by 1 base, with 14 bases left in between. Germline CDR1 and CDR2: GTSNPN and SVGIG (reference sequence). The CDR3 consists of 16 residues. This CDR3 reads CAWSVRGARGTDTQYF. The CDR3 nucleotides are TGTGCCTGGAGTGTACGGGGGGCGCGGGGCACAGATACGCAGTATTTT.